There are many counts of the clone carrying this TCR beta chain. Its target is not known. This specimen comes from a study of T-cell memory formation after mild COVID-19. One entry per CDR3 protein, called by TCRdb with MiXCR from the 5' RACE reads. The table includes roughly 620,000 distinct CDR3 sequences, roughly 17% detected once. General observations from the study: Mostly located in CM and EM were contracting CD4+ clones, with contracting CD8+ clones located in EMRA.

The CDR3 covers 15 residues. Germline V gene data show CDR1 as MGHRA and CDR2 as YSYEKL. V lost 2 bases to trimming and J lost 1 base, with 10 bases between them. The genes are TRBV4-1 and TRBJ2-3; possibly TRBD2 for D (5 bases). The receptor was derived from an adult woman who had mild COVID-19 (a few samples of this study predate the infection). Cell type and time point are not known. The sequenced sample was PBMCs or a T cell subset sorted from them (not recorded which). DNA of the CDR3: TGCGCCAGCAGCCAAACGGGGTTGGGCACAGATACGCAGTATTTT. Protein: CASSQTGLGTDTQYF.